The 3 T cell receptor beta chains presented below share a single source sample, sequenced in a study of blood T cell repertoires in COVID-19. Assay used: immunoSEQ multiplex PCR; TCRdb lists only in-frame clones, some missing. The data contain about 430,000 clones, about 88% of them singletons. Sequenced sample: PBMCs or T cells enriched from blood (not recorded which). These receptors were taken from a woman under 30 who had been exposed to COVID-19.

This rearrangement joins TRBV5-1 to TRBJ2-7, with 8 bases that match TRBD2. CDR3 length: 15 amino acids. Trimming cost V 2 bases and J 1 base; bases outside gene matches: 5. CDR1 SGHRS and CDR2 YFSETQ come from the germline V gene. CDR3 sequence: CASSFGSGGSYEQYF. The CDR3 region has the DNA TGCGCCAGCAGCTTTGGCAGCGGGGGATCCTACGAGCAGTACTTC.

This rearrangement joins TRBV7-2 to TRBJ2-5; 8 bases are shared with TRBD1. V gave up 5 bases and J gave up 6 bases; unmatched junction bases: 20. Looked up from germline, CDR1 is SGHTA and CDR2 is FQGNSA. The CDR3 extends over 18 amino acids. The CDR3 DNA is TGTGCCAGCAGCGGGACCTCCGGGACAGGCATATCCCCCAAGACCCAGTACTTC. Translation gives CASSGTSGTGISPKTQYF.

V gene TRBV27 combines with J gene TRBJ2-3; TRBD2 aligns across 10 bases. The junction had 11 bases not matched to a gene; V was cut back by 2 bases and J by 9 bases. Germline-derived CDR1 and CDR2 are MNHEY and SMNVEV (reference sequence). The CDR3 totals 16 residues. The CDR3 spells CASSLTPAGGGGTQYF. CDR3 bases: TGTGCCAGCAGTTTAACCCCAGCGGGAGGGGGGGGGACGCAGTATTTT.